A selection of T cell receptor beta chains follows, all from one sample in a study of naive and memory T cell subsets. In TCRdb, the UMI-ligation and nested PCR reads were re-called with MiXCR into one record per CDR3 protein. Of approximately 150,000 distinct CDR3 sequences listed, 22% are singletons. Material: naive CD4+ T cells from blood. The receptor source for this set is a human donor in good health. CDR3s include the opening cysteine and the closing phenylalanine or tryptophan. The order of the fields is V gene, J gene, D gene, CDR3 length, clone size, CDR3 protein, CDR3 DNA. The D gene is left open where the match is weak. The listing skips clone size in some rows; elsewhere it reads once, few, many or a size class.

V gene: TRBV30
J gene: TRBJ2-1
D gene: -
CDR3 length: 12
clone size: -
CDR3 protein: CAWSQTNNEQFF
CDR3 DNA: TGTGCCTGGAGCCAGACAAACAATGAGCAGTTCTTC

V gene: TRBV20-1
J gene: TRBJ1-2
D gene: TRBD1
CDR3 length: 14
clone size: -
CDR3 protein: CSATMDRIEYGYTF
CDR3 DNA: TGCAGTGCTACCATGGACAGGATAGAGTATGGCTACACCTTC

V gene: TRBV19
J gene: TRBJ2-7
D gene: -
CDR3 length: 14
clone size: few
CDR3 protein: CASSIGAGPYEQYF
CDR3 DNA: TGTGCCAGTAGTATAGGAGCAGGACCCTACGAGCAGTACTTC

V gene: TRBV5-1
J gene: TRBJ2-1
D gene: -
CDR3 length: 13
clone size: few
CDR3 protein: CASSRERDNEQFF
CDR3 DNA: TGCGCCAGCAGCCGAGAACGGGACAATGAGCAGTTCTTC

V gene: TRBV20-1
J gene: TRBJ1-5
D gene: -
CDR3 length: 17
clone size: -
CDR3 protein: CSAPGSGSGGGNQPQHF
CDR3 DNA: TGCAGTGCCCCAGGGTCGGGAAGTGGAGGGGGTAATCAGCCCCAGCATTTT

V gene: TRBV20-1
J gene: TRBJ2-1
D gene: -
CDR3 length: 15
clone size: -
CDR3 protein: CSAQDPGIHYNEQFF
CDR3 DNA: TGCAGTGCGCAGGACCCCGGGATCCACTACAATGAGCAGTTCTTC

V gene: TRBV6-5
J gene: TRBJ2-1
D gene: TRBD2
CDR3 length: 16
clone size: few
CDR3 protein: CASSYRPASGRNEQFF
CDR3 DNA: TGTGCCAGCAGTTACCGGCCGGCTAGCGGGAGGAATGAGCAGTTCTTC

V gene: TRBV20-1
J gene: TRBJ2-7
D gene: TRBD2
CDR3 length: 16
clone size: few
CDR3 protein: CSARGPTSGRWYEQYF
CDR3 DNA: TGCAGTGCTAGAGGTCCGACTAGCGGGAGGTGGTACGAGCAGTACTTC

V gene: TRBV29-1
J gene: TRBJ2-5
D gene: -
CDR3 length: 14
clone size: -
CDR3 protein: CSVALRTLQETQYF
CDR3 DNA: TGCAGCGTGGCCTTGCGGACTTTACAAGAGACCCAGTACTTC

V gene: TRBV29-1
J gene: TRBJ2-7
D gene: -
CDR3 length: 13
clone size: many
CDR3 protein: CSAEQGPTYEQYF
CDR3 DNA: TGCAGCGCTGAACAGGGTCCGACCTACGAGCAGTACTTC

V gene: TRBV15
J gene: TRBJ2-5
D gene: -
CDR3 length: 16
clone size: -
CDR3 protein: CATGRGLGGGQETQYF
CDR3 DNA: TGTGCCACCGGCAGGGGCTTGGGAGGGGGCCAAGAGACCCAGTACTTC

V gene: TRBV6-4
J gene: TRBJ2-3
D gene: -
CDR3 length: 15
clone size: -
CDR3 protein: CASSDSGPGSGTQYF
CDR3 DNA: TGTGCCAGCAGTGACTCCGGGCCCGGCTCGGGCACGCAGTATTTT

V gene: TRBV7-9
J gene: TRBJ2-1
D gene: -
CDR3 length: 13
clone size: few
CDR3 protein: CASSLSVDNEQFF
CDR3 DNA: TGTGCCAGCAGCTTAAGCGTTGATAATGAGCAGTTCTTC

V gene: TRBV7-2
J gene: TRBJ2-7
D gene: -
CDR3 length: 16
clone size: few
CDR3 protein: CASSLAGAPWDYEQYF
CDR3 DNA: TGTGCCAGCAGCTTAGCCGGGGCCCCCTGGGACTACGAGCAGTACTTC

V gene: TRBV6-1
J gene: TRBJ2-2
D gene: TRBD2
CDR3 length: 17
clone size: many
CDR3 protein: CASIVASGKANTGELFF
CDR3 DNA: TGTGCCAGCATTGTGGCTAGCGGGAAAGCGAACACCGGGGAGCTGTTTTTT

V gene: TRBV11-2
J gene: TRBJ2-1
D gene: TRBD2
CDR3 length: 19
clone size: few
CDR3 protein: CASSLRVLSGTSVYNEQFF
CDR3 DNA: TGTGCCAGCAGCTTACGGGTTTTATCCGGGACTAGCGTTTACAATGAGCAGTTCTTC

V gene: TRBV6-6
J gene: TRBJ2-5
D gene: -
CDR3 length: 12
clone size: -
CDR3 protein: CASSYRDETQYF
CDR3 DNA: TGTGCCAGCAGTTACAGGGACGAGACCCAGTACTTC

V gene: TRBV28
J gene: TRBJ2-7
D gene: -
CDR3 length: 13
clone size: many
CDR3 protein: CASRGLLPYEQYF
CDR3 DNA: TGTGCCAGCCGAGGACTCCTACCCTACGAGCAGTACTTC

V gene: TRBV6-1
J gene: TRBJ1-4
D gene: TRBD1
CDR3 length: 14
clone size: -
CDR3 protein: CASRGQVENEKLFF
CDR3 DNA: TGTGCCAGCAGGGGACAGGTAGAAAATGAAAAACTGTTTTTT

V gene: TRBV18
J gene: TRBJ1-1
D gene: -
CDR3 length: 16
clone size: few
CDR3 protein: CASSPYAGVMNTEAFF
CDR3 DNA: TGTGCCAGCTCACCATATGCAGGAGTAATGAACACTGAAGCTTTCTTT

V gene: TRBV6-5
J gene: TRBJ2-1
D gene: TRBD2
CDR3 length: 17
clone size: -
CDR3 protein: CASSRLWTSGRRNEQFF
CDR3 DNA: TGTGCCAGCAGCCGACTCTGGACTAGCGGGAGAAGGAATGAGCAGTTCTTC

V gene: TRBV24-1
J gene: TRBJ2-1
D gene: TRBD2
CDR3 length: 15
clone size: -
CDR3 protein: CATSDSGLAHNEQFF
CDR3 DNA: TGTGCCACCAGTGATTCAGGACTAGCCCACAATGAGCAGTTCTTC

V gene: TRBV6-5
J gene: TRBJ2-6
D gene: -
CDR3 length: 14
clone size: few
CDR3 protein: CASRSQGWANVLTF
CDR3 DNA: TGTGCCAGCAGATCACAGGGCTGGGCCAACGTCCTGACTTTC

V gene: TRBV15
J gene: TRBJ1-1
D gene: -
CDR3 length: 13
clone size: few
CDR3 protein: CATSRRQQTEAFF
CDR3 DNA: TGTGCCACCAGCAGACGACAGCAGACTGAAGCTTTCTTT

V gene: TRBV2
J gene: TRBJ2-2
D gene: TRBD1
CDR3 length: 15
clone size: few
CDR3 protein: CASSPDRALDGELFF
CDR3 DNA: TGTGCCAGCAGTCCAGACAGGGCGTTAGACGGGGAGCTGTTTTTT

V gene: TRBV6-5
J gene: TRBJ1-1
D gene: -
CDR3 length: 13
clone size: -
CDR3 protein: CASRQGLVTEAFF
CDR3 DNA: TGTGCCAGCCGCCAGGGGCTGGTCACTGAAGCTTTCTTT

V gene: TRBV6-5
J gene: TRBJ1-1
D gene: -
CDR3 length: 11
clone size: many
CDR3 protein: CASSYSGEAFF
CDR3 DNA: TGTGCCAGCAGTTATTCGGGAGAAGCTTTCTTT

V gene: TRBV20-1
J gene: TRBJ2-7
D gene: TRBD1
CDR3 length: 14
clone size: few
CDR3 protein: CSANGQGSSYEQYF
CDR3 DNA: TGCAGTGCCAACGGACAGGGAAGCTCCTACGAGCAGTACTTC

V gene: TRBV29-1
J gene: TRBJ1-1
D gene: -
CDR3 length: 14
clone size: few
CDR3 protein: CSVVGFDVNTEAFF
CDR3 DNA: TGCAGCGTTGTGGGGTTTGACGTCAACACTGAAGCTTTCTTT

V gene: TRBV14
J gene: TRBJ1-1
D gene: -
CDR3 length: 16
clone size: few
CDR3 protein: CASSQPEGRRNTEAFF
CDR3 DNA: TGTGCCAGCAGCCAACCTGAGGGACGTCGAAACACTGAAGCTTTCTTT

V gene: TRBV12-3/TRBV12-4
J gene: TRBJ2-5
D gene: TRBD2
CDR3 length: 16
clone size: -
CDR3 protein: CASSDPGLAGQETQYF
CDR3 DNA: TGTGCCAGCAGTGACCCGGGACTAGCGGGACAAGAGACCCAGTACTTC

V gene: TRBV15
J gene: TRBJ1-2
D gene: -
CDR3 length: 13
clone size: many
CDR3 protein: CATSDRRNYGYTF
CDR3 DNA: TGTGCCACCAGCGACAGGAGGAACTATGGCTACACCTTC